This passage covers 7 T cell receptor beta chains from one sample sequenced in a study of patients and donors after allogeneic stem cell transplantation. MiXCR, run by TCRdb on the RT-PCR reads, gives a single entry per CDR3 protein. The profile shows roughly 140,000 distinct CDR3 sequences, about 36% of them singletons. Sequenced input: blood, either unsorted or a sorted T cell fraction (not recorded which). These receptors all come from a human donor who was either an allogeneic HSCT recipient or a stem cell or donor lymphocyte infusion donor (not recorded which). It is not recorded whose cells these are; they may come from a transplant donor.

This clonotype was counted a few times. This sequence joins TRBV20-1 and TRBJ1-5, with a possible D match to TRBD1 (6 bases). The CDR3 sequence is 18 residues long. CDR1 and CDR2 (germline): DFQATT, SNEGSKA (reference sequence). V gave up 4 bases and J gave up 1 base, with 23 bases separating them. The CDR3 DNA follows: TGCAGTGCTATAGCTCTCCTCCGGACAGCGCTGAGCAATCAGCCCCAGCATTTT. The encoded protein is CSAIALLRTALSNQPQHF.

This clonotype was detected only once. V is TRBV20-1 and J is TRBJ1-4; D may be TRBD1 (5 bases). This CDR3 has 15 residues. V lost 3 bases to trimming and J lost 8 bases, with 19 bases between them. CDR1 DFQATT and CDR2 SNEGSKA come from the germline V gene (reference sequence). The CDR3 loop reads CSASPGIGRDEKLFF. The CDR3, as DNA: TGCAGTGCTAGCCCCGGGATTGGGAGGGACGAAAAACTGTTTTTT.

This clonotype was found a few times. The chain is built from TRBV5-1 and TRBJ1-2; D gene uncertain. Trimming took off 6 bases at V and 2 bases at J, with 11 bases between the two ends. Germline CDR1 and CDR2: SGHRS and YFSETQ. The CDR3 has 13 amino acids. In DNA, the CDR3 is TGCGCCAGCAATCTCAACGGGAACTATGGCTACACCTTC. It specifies CASNLNGNYGYTF.

The V call is TRBV12-3 or TRBV12-4, the J call TRBJ2-3; no clear D. V was pared by 5 bases and J by 6 bases, with 12 bases between. The CDR3 has 13 amino acids. CDR3 residues: CASSPSLGDTQYF. CDR3 coding DNA: TGTGCCAGCAGTCCCAGTTTAGGCGATACGCAGTATTTT.

The chain has TRBV6-5 and TRBJ1-1, with a possible D match to TRBD1 (5 bases). The V end was cut by 2 bases, the J end by 1 base, with 11 bases between. Per germline, CDR1 MNHEY and CDR2 SVGAGI. The CDR3 totals 15 residues. The CDR3 region is CASSYTQTANTEAFF. The DNA of the CDR3 is TGTGCCAGCAGTTACACCCAGACAGCGAACACTGAAGCTTTCTTT.

This clonotype was counted only a few times. This rearrangement joins TRBV6-6 to TRBJ1-1; 8 bases agree with TRBD1. The ends lost 6 bases at V and 2 bases at J; junction bases unmatched: 8. Germline V gene sequence: CDR1 MNHNY, CDR2 SVGAGI (reference sequence). CDR3 length: 15 amino acids. CDR3 DNA sequence: TGTGCCAGCAGCCCCCCAGGACAGGGTAACACTGAAGCTTTCTTT. Translated, it gives CASSPPGQGNTEAFF.

This clonotype came up a few times. This rearrangement joins TRBV25-1 to TRBJ2-5, with D perhaps matching TRBD1 (6 bases). Germline CDR1 MGHDK, CDR2 SYGVNS. V was trimmed by 1 base and J by 3 bases, leaving 12 bases between them. This CDR3 has 15 amino acids. This chain's CDR3 is CASSESRGREETQYF. The DNA for the CDR3 is TGTGCCAGCAGTGAATCAAGGGGGAGAGAAGAGACCCAGTACTTC.